Reported below is one T cell receptor (beta chain). Its antigen is undetermined. V shed 1 base and J shed 0 bases, with 4 bases lying between them. The CDR3 contains 14 residues. The germline V gene has CDR1 DFQATT and CDR2 SNEGSKA (reference sequence). These data belong to a study of T cells after yellow fever vaccination. TCRdb re-analysed the 5' RACE reads in MiXCR, keeping a single row per CDR3 protein. The sample consists of 200,000 to 300,000 distinct CDR3 sequences, 10% to 15% of them appearing once. Whole-study findings and limits: Contamination of FACS-sorted repertoires by abundant clonotypes from the bulk population could occur. CD4 and CD8 compartments shared a small share of clonotypes. Reappearing after the booster were most of the clones from primary vaccination (96% CD4, about 87% CD8).

The chain recombines TRBV20-1 with TRBJ2-6; D not certain. The sample here was CD4+ T cells sorted from PBMCs, taken 45 days after the yellow fever booster vaccination. The receptor was isolated from a man aged 25 to 40 who received the YFV17D yellow fever vaccine. CDR3 sequence: CSARVDSGANVLTF. The CDR3 bases are TGCAGTGCTAGAGTGGACTCTGGGGCCAACGTCCTGACTTTC.